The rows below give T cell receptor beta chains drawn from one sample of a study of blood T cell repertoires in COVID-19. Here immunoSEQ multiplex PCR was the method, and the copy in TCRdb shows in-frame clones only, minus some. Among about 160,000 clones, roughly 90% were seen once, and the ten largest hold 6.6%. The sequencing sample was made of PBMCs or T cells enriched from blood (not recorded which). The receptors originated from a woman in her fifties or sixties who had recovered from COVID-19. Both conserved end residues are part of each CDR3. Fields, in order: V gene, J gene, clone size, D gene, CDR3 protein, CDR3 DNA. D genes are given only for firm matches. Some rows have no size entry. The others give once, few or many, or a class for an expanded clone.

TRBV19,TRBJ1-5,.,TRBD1,CASSAPGQGLHQPQHF,TGTGCCAGTAGTGCCCCGGGACAGGGGTTGCATCAGCCCCAGCATTTT
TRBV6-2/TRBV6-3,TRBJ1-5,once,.,CASSPGVQPQHF,TGTGCCAGCAGCCCAGGGGTTCAGCCCCAGCATTTT
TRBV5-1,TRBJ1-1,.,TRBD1,CASSPRGQAFVGTEAFF,TGCGCCAGCAGCCCCCGGGGACAGGCCTTCGTGGGCACTGAAGCTTTCTTT
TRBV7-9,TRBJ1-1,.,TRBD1,CASSLRAGGFAEAFF,TGTGCCAGCAGCTTACGGGCAGGGGGATTCGCTGAAGCTTTCTTT
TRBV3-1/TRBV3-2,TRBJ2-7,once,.,CASSLRTVSYEQYF,TGTGCCAGCAGCCTGAGGACAGTATCCTACGAGCAGTACTTC
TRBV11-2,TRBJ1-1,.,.,CASSRNRDTEAFF,TGTGCCAGCAGTCGCAACCGGGACACTGAAGCTTTCTTT
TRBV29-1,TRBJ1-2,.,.,CSVLAFNYGYTF,TGCAGCGTCCTCGCGTTTAACTATGGCTACACCTTC
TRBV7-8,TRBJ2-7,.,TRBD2,CASSRGGTYEQYF,TGTGCCAGCAGCCGCGGGGGTACCTACGAGCAGTACTTC
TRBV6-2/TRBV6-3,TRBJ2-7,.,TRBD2,CASSYTRELYEQYF,TGTGCCAGCAGTTACACGCGGGAGCTCTACGAGCAGTACTTC
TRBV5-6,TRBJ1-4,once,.,CASSLEALGFNEKLFF,TGTGCCAGCAGCTTGGAGGCCCTAGGTTTTAATGAAAAACTGTTTTTT
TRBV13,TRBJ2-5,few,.,CASSTTGARETQYF,TGTGCCAGCAGCACTACTGGCGCACGGGAGACCCAGTACTTC
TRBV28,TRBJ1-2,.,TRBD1,CASSSKAPGTGGGYTF,TGTGCCAGCAGTTCTAAAGCTCCCGGGACAGGGGGAGGCTACACCTTC
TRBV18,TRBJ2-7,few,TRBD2,CASSPFRLAGATMSEQYF,TGTGCCAGCTCTCCCTTTCGACTAGCGGGGGCGACTATGAGCGAGCAGTACTTC
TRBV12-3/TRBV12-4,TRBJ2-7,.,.,CASSFLQGPEQYF,TGTGCCAGCAGTTTTTTACAGGGTCCCGAGCAGTACTTC
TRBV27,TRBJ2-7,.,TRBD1,CASSRQGAYEQYF,TGTGCCAGCAGTCGACAGGGAGCCTACGAGCAGTACTTC
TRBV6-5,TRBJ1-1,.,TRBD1,CASSSRTGWTEAFF,TGTGCCAGCAGTTCGAGGACAGGGTGGACTGAAGCTTTCTTT
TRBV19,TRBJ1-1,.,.,CASRCSGCGAFF,TGTGCCAGTAGATGCTCGGGGTGTGGGGCTTTCTTT
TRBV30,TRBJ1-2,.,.,CAWSVRGSCYGYTF,TGTGCCTGGAGTGTACGAGGGAGTTGCTATGGCTACACCTTC
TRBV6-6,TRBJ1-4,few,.,CASSHTGGRTGNEKLFF,TGTGCCAGCAGTCATACCGGTGGGAGGACGGGTAATGAAAAACTGTTTTTT
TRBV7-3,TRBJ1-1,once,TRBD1,CASRPGQGRDTEAFF,TGTGCCAGCAGACCCGGACAGGGAAGGGACACTGAAGCTTTCTTT
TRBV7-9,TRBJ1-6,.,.,CASSLETDNSPLHF,TGTGCCAGCAGCTTGGAGACAGATAATTCACCCCTCCACTTT
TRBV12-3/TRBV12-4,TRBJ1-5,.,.,CASSLVEGQPQHF,TGTGCCAGCAGTTTAGTAGAGGGTCAGCCCCAGCATTTT
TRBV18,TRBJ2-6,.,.,CASSTSGTISGANVLTF,TGTGCCAGCTCAACCTCGGGGACAATTTCTGGGGCCAACGTCCTGACTTTC
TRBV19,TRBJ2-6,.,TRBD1,CASSSTGTGTGANVLTF,TGTGCCAGTAGTTCTACCGGGACAGGGACTGGGGCCAACGTCCTGACTTTC
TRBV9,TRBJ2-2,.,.,CASSVPQNTGELFF,TGTGCCAGCAGCGTTCCACAAAACACCGGGGAGCTGTTTTTT
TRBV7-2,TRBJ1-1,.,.,CASSLVRGDANTEAFF,TGTGCCAGCAGCTTAGTCAGGGGTGACGCGAACACTGAAGCTTTCTTT
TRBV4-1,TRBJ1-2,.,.,CASSQVAGVGGYTF,TGCGCCAGCAGCCAAGTGGCAGGGGTGGGTGGCTACACCTTC
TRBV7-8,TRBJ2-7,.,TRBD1,CASSPRRTGGIGEQYF,TGTGCCAGCAGCCCCCGCCGGACAGGGGGTATTGGCGAGCAGTACTTC
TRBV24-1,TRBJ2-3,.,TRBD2,CATSEGLADSSTDTQYF,TGTGCCACCAGTGAAGGACTAGCGGATTCTAGCACAGATACGCAGTATTTT
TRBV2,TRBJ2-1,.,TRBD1,CASRDDRDNEQFF,TGTGCCAGCAGAGACGACAGGGACAATGAGCAGTTCTTC
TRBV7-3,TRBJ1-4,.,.,CASSTDSSEKLFF,TGTGCCAGCAGCACAGACAGTTCAGAAAAACTGTTTTTT
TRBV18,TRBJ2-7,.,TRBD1,CASSPRQGPSYEQYF,TGTGCCAGCTCACCACGACAGGGTCCCTCCTACGAGCAGTACTTC
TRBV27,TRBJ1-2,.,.,CASSFTGSWGYTF,TGTGCCAGCAGTTTTACGGGGTCTTGGGGCTACACCTTC
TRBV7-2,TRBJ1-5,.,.,CASSLATGGGQPQHF,TGTGCCAGCAGCTTAGCTACAGGTGGGGGGCAGCCCCAGCATTTT
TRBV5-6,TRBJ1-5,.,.,CASSLERANQPQHF,TGTGCCAGCAGCTTGGAGAGAGCAAATCAGCCCCAGCATTTT
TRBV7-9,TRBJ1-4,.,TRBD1,CASSFPGGLVEKLFF,TGTGCCAGCAGCTTCCCAGGGGGGCTCGTTGAAAAACTGTTTTTT
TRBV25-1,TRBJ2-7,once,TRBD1,CASSAGQVRSYEQYF,TGTGCCAGCAGTGCTGGACAGGTCCGGTCCTACGAGCAGTACTTC
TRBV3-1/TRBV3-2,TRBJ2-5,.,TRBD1,CASSPPRDRGSETQYF,TGTGCCAGCAGCCCCCCTCGGGACAGGGGATCCGAGACCCAGTACTTC
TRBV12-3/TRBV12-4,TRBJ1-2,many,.,CASSSSGDGYTF,TGTGCCAGCAGTTCGTCAGGGGATGGCTACACCTTC
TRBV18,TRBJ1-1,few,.,CASSSEGSPNHAFF,TGTGCCAGCTCATCGGAGGGGTCGCCTAATCATGCTTTCTTT
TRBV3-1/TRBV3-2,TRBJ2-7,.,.,CASSHLAPPEQYF,TGTGCCAGCAGCCATTTGGCCCCACCCGAGCAGTACTTC
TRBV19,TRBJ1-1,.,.,CASSIGLAEAFF,TGTGCCAGTAGTATAGGACTCGCTGAAGCTTTCTTT
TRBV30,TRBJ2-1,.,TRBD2,CAWSVLSGSYNEQFF,TGTGCCTGGAGTGTACTTAGCGGGTCCTACAATGAGCAGTTCTTC
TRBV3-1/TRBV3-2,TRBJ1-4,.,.,CASSQDLGGKLFF,TGTGCCAGCAGCCAAGATTTAGGGGGAAAACTGTTTTTT
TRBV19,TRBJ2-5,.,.,CASSIVGAERKETQYF,TGTGCCAGTAGTATAGTCGGAGCAGAACGTAAAGAGACCCAGTACTTC
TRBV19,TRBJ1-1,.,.,CASSIGGGTEAFF,TGTGCCAGTAGTATTGGAGGAGGCACTGAAGCTTTCTTT
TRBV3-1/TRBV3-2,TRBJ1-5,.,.,CASSQGTNQPQHF,TGTGCCAGCAGCCAAGGGACTAATCAGCCCCAGCATTTT
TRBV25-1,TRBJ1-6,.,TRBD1,CASSESTGTVNSPLHF,TGTGCCAGCAGTGAATCAACCGGGACAGTCAATTCACCCCTCCACTTT
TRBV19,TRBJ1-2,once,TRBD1,CASTSRGERNYGYTF,TGTGCCAGTACCTCCAGGGGGGAGAGAAACTATGGCTACACCTTC
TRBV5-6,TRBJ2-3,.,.,CASSLAGGTQYF,TGTGCCAGCAGCTTGGCCGGGGGTACGCAGTATTTT
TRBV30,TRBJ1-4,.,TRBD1,CAWSARGEKLFF,TGTGCCTGGAGTGCCAGGGGGGAAAAACTGTTTTTT
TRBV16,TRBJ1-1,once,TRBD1,CASSQSHQGEAFF,TGTGCCAGCAGCCAATCCCATCAGGGGGAGGCTTTCTTT
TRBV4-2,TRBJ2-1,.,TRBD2,CASRPTGLAGGEQFF,TGTGCCAGCAGACCTACCGGACTAGCGGGGGGGGAGCAGTTCTTC
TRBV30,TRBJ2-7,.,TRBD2,CAWRGVRYEQYF,TGTGCCTGGCGGGGGGTAAGGTACGAGCAGTACTTC
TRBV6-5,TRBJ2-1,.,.,CASRTDNEQFF,TGTGCCAGCAGGACAGACAATGAGCAGTTCTTC
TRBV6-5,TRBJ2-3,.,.,CASSYEVVGGTDTQYF,TGTGCCAGCAGTTACGAAGTGGTCGGGGGCACAGATACGCAGTATTTT
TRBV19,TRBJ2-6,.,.,CASTYGLTAGANVLTF,TGTGCCAGTACCTATGGTCTCACAGCTGGGGCCAACGTCCTGACTTTC
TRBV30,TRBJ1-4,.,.,CAWSPGGSPEKLFF,TGTGCCTGGAGCCCCGGGGGGTCCCCTGAAAAACTGTTTTTT
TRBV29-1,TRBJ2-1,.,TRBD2,CSFTGGSSYNEQFF,TGCAGCTTTACGGGGGGAAGCTCCTACAATGAGCAGTTCTTC